The clone carrying this T cell receptor beta chain was detected once. Repertoires were generated with immunoSEQ multiplex PCR, while TCRdb's copy carries only in-frame clones and drops some. Of 40,000 to 50,000 clones listed, over 85% are singletons. The data are from a study of blood T cell repertoires in COVID-19. Overall study: Material from acute and convalescent COVID-19 was sourced from the United States, Italy and Spain.

Germline lookup yields CDR1 MDHEN and CDR2 SYDVKM. The CDR3 runs 16 residues. Losses at the gene ends were 0 bases for V and 7 bases for J; bases not matched to a gene: 7. The TCR was taken from an older man with active COVID-19. The sequenced sample was peripheral blood. J is TRBJ2-7 and V is TRBV28; the match to TRBD2 covers 12 bases. The CDR3 protein is CASSLWTSGRIGEQYF. In DNA, the CDR3 is TGTGCCAGCAGTTTATGGACTAGCGGGAGAATTGGGGAGCAGTACTTC.